This T cell receptor beta chain is from a study of CD8 T cells in Susac syndrome. The RNA, about 0.45 to 1 ug, was put through reverse transcription using random hexamers. TCRdb called the immunoSEQ multiplex PCR reads again in MiXCR, with one record for every CDR3 protein. The sample shows tens of thousands of distinct CDR3 sequences, about 95% of them seen only once. The length of the CDR3 is 13 residues. Germline CDR1 is SGDLS and CDR2 is YYNGEE. The germline V and J ends were trimmed by 5 bases and 6 bases, with 12 bases remaining between them. High-throughput TCR beta sequencing covered peripheral CD8+ and CD4+ T cells. The TEMRA cells underwent FACS enrichment, while the CD8+ and CD4+ T cells underwent negative isolation.

The chain joins TRBV9 to TRBJ2-1; D remains ambiguous. This receptor was identified in a human donor with Susac syndrome. The sequencing sample was made of CD8+ T cells from PBMCs. The CDR3 coding sequence is TGTGCCAGCAGTTCGGGCGGAATCAATGAGCAGTTCTTC. It translates to CASSSGGINEQFF.